This TCR beta chain was found in a study of shared clonotypes between healthy human individuals. Worth noting for this clone: What it binds is not known.

The assay was carried out at the deep level. Using immunoSEQ multiplex PCR, the repertoire was profiled, and TCRdb retains in-frame clones only, with some absent. The table shows about 640,000 clones, with approximately 79% occurring only once. Looked up from germline, CDR1 is LNHDA and CDR2 is SQIVND (reference sequence). The CDR3 runs to 17 residues. J was trimmed by 0 bases and V by 5 bases; bases with no gene match: 7. Study donors comprised healthy, HIV-negative adults devoid of recent acute infection or vaccination. Study results and limitations: Non-shared clonotypes had lower generation probabilities than clonotypes shared by all four sorted-subset donors.

Sequenced sample: memory CD4+ T cells sorted from blood. Subset specified: CD45RA-negative fraction. This receptor was identified in a woman aged 25-40 years in good health. The gene calls are TRBV19 and TRBJ2-6; 7 bases are shared with TRBD1. Written as DNA, the CDR3 is TGTGCCAGTAGTCCCACCGACAGGGCCTCTGGGGCCAACGTCCTGACTTTC. Translated: CASSPTDRASGANVLTF.